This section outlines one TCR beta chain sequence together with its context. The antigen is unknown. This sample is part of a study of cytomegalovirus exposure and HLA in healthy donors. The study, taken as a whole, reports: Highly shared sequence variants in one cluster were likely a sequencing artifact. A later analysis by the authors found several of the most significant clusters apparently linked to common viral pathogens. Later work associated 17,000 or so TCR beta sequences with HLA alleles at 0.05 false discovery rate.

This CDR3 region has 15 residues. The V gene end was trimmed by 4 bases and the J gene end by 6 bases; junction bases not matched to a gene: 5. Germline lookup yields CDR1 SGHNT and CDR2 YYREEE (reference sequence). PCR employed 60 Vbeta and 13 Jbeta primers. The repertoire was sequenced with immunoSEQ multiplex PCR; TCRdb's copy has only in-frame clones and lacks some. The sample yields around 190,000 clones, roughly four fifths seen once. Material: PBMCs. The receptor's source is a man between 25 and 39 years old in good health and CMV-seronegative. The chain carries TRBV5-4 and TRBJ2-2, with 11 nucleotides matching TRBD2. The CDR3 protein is CASSLTSGRAGELFF. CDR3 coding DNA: TGTGCCAGCAGCCTTACTAGCGGGAGAGCCGGGGAGCTGTTTTTT.